Included here is one T cell receptor (beta chain) sequence, with context. Antigen: not known. This sample is drawn from a study of OX40 agonist ivuxolimab in advanced cancers. About the study: Earlier treatment with anti-PD-1, anti-PD-L1 or anti-CTLA-4 was permitted, and around 36% had received some.

Study conclusions and caveats: The authors also found low normalized T-cell clonal expansion in some nonresponders.

This CDR3 contains 16 residues. Looked up from germline, CDR1 is SNHLY and CDR2 is FYNNEI. V trimming: 6 bases; J trimming: 5 bases; junction bases outside the gene matches: 10. The protocol was immunoSEQ multiplex PCR, while the TCRdb copy is restricted to in-frame clones and leaves out a portion. In the table there are about 33,000 clones, about nine tenths of which are singletons. The sample was CD4+ or CD8+ T cells sorted from blood, taken in a trial of the OX40 agonist ivuxolimab. This chain links TRBV2 with TRBJ2-1; 10 bases fit TRBD2. This TCR came from an adult with an advanced solid tumor such as melanoma, head and neck, liver or kidney cancer. The CDR3 reads CASSFRQLAGHNEQFF. CDR3 coding DNA: TGTGCCAGCAGCTTCAGGCAACTAGCGGGGCACAATGAGCAGTTCTTC.